This entry concerns a single TCR beta chain. This clone appeared once. There is no known antigen for this receptor. A read error may account for a junction end that differs from germline. Participants in the prospective study were aged roughly 18 to 95 years, lived in over 20 United States geographic areas, and enrolled through a virtual design. In the prospective study, participants were assigned to cohorts based on the clinical history participants reported in a screening survey and a study questionnaire. ImmuneRACE Cohort 3 recovered participants were defined by two consecutive negative NP/OP PCR tests, healthcare professional clearance, or symptom resolution. Mobile phlebotomists in the prospective study collected whole blood, serum and a nasopharyngeal or oropharyngeal swab from every participant. Prospective study participants could optionally give additional blood draws and questionnaires over a roughly 2-month period. Before DNA extraction, prospective study blood samples were shipped either frozen or at room temperature.

The data stem from a study of blood T cell repertoires in COVID-19 (dated by TCRdb to about 2020). Some background on the complete study: The collaborator samples originated in the United States, Italy and Spain and spanned the acute and convalescent phases of COVID-19. The material from the prospective study consisted of cDNA or gDNA derived from T cells, B-cell-depleted T cells, or PBMCs. Subjects who had been exposed to COVID-19, were actively infected with it, or had recovered from it provided the deeply sampled blood TCRbeta repertoires that made up the dataset. A freely available public database, intended as a resource for researchers studying the immune response to SARS-CoV-2, is where the repertoires were released. Samples came from the ongoing ImmuneRACE study (first 160 participants) plus 1,254 subjects from 6 global collaborators. Nearly every sample came with metadata listing a de-identified subject ID, COVID-19 status, age in years and sex. Where available, HLA class I and class II types were obtained from metadata supplied by the sample provider rather than from assay-based typing.

Overall results and qualifications from the work: The quantity of clinical and demographic metadata differed by source and by participant and was supplied without curation.

Via the germline V gene, CDR1 is SQVTM and CDR2 ANQGSEA. Measured from the cysteine to the phenylalanine, the CDR3 is 11 residues long. Just the 33-base CDR3 DNA is kept, in frame starting at base 1. The immunoSEQ Assay, a bias-controlled multiplex PCR, was used to amplify TCRbeta CDR3 regions from genomic DNA. The original methods were these. Nucleated cell counts per sample were estimated from amplification of reference gene primers within the assay. Sequence reads were collapsed and filtered to measure the absolute abundance of every unique TCRbeta CDR3 rearrangement. Productive Simpson clonality was computed per sample as the square root of Simpson's diversity index over productive rearrangements. TCRdb stores this immuneACCESS table with in-frame sequences only. Part of the clones is absent; in the studies checked, under half of the shortfall reflects unresolved V genes, and no reason is known for the rest. That table furnishes V, J and clone size, whereas the DNA furnished D and trimming. The sample table lists approximately 240,000 clones, 75% to 95% of them with a count of one. Under 2.5% of the sample belongs to the ten largest clones.

Sequences were obtained from PBMCs or T cells enriched from blood (not recorded which). The chain is made from TRBV29-1 and TRBJ2-1; 7 nucleotides in the junction match TRBD1. The origin of this receptor is a young woman who had recovered from COVID-19. The encoded CDR3 is CSVTTRDSMIF. At the DNA level, the sequence is TGCAGCGTAACGACCCGGGACAGCATGATCTTC.